This T cell receptor beta chain was sequenced for a study of blood T cell repertoires in COVID-19. Study details: Nucleic acid was either cDNA or gDNA, and it came from T cells, B-cell-depleted T cells, or PBMCs.

Germline CDR1 is SGHDN and CDR2 is FVKESK. The CDR3 has 15 amino acids. V lost 0 bases and J 4 bases, leaving 12 bases between the germline ends. Authors' processing steps: Estimation of nucleated cell counts relied on the amplification of reference gene primers. Clones were sequenced by immunoSEQ multiplex PCR, and TCRdb holds only the in-frame ones, with some missing. V and J calls and clone size are given by that table; D and trimming were obtained from the DNA. The table includes roughly 290,000 clones, approximately 85% detected once. The chain recombines TRBV14 with TRBJ1-2; D is perhaps TRBD1 (5 bases). The sample comprised PBMCs or T cells enriched from blood (not recorded which). The sequence was obtained from a woman in her twenties or thirties who had recovered from COVID-19. CDR3 sequence reads: CASSQDSGRAYGYTF. In DNA form, the CDR3 reads TGTGCCAGCAGCCAAGATTCGGGCAGGGCCTATGGCTACACCTTC.